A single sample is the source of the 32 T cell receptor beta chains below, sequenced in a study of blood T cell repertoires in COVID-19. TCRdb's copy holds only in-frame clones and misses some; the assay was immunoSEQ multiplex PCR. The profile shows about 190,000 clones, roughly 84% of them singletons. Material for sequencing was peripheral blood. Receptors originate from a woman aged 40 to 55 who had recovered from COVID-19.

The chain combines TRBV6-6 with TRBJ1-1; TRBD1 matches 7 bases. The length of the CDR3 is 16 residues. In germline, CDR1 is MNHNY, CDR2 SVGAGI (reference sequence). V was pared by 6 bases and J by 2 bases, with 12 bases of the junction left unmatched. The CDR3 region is CASSQTGGTANTEAFF. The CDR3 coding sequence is TGTGCCAGCAGCCAGACCGGAGGGACAGCTAACACTGAAGCTTTCTTT.

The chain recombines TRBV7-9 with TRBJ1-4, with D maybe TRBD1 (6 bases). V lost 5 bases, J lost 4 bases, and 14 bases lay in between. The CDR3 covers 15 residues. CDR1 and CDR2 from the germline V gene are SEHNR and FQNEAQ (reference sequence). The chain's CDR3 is CASSLGGRLNEKLFF. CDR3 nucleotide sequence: TGTGCCAGCAGCCTGGGGGGGCGTCTTAATGAAAAACTGTTTTTT.

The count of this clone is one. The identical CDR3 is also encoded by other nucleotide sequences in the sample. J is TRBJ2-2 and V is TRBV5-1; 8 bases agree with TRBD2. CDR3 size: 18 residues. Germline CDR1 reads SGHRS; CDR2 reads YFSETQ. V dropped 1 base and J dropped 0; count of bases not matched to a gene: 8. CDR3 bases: TGCGCCAGCAGCTTGTTGGCGGGAGGCCCAGCGAACACCGGGGAGCTGTTTTTT. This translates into CASSLLAGGPANTGELFF.

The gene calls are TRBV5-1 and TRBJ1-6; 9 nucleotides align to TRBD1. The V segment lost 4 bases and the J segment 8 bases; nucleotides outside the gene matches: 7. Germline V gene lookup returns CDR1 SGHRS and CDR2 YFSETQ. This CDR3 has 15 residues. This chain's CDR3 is CASSPGTGRDSPLHF. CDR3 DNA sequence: TGCGCCAGCAGCCCGGGGACAGGGAGGGATTCACCCCTCCACTTT.

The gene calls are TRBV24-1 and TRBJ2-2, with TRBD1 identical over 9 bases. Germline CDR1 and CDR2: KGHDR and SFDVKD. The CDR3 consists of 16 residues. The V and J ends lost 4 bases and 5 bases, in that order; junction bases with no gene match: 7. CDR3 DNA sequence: TGTGCCACCAGTGAAGGCGGGACAGGGAGAACCGGGGAGCTGTTTTTT. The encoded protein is CATSEGGTGRTGELFF.

The chain's CDR3 is CASSSTGGWGNEQFF. In DNA form, the CDR3 reads TGTGCCAGTAGCTCAACAGGGGGCTGGGGAAATGAGCAGTTCTTC. This chain joins TRBV19 and TRBJ2-1, with TRBD1 identical over 9 bases. Germline loops: CDR1 LNHDA, CDR2 SQIVND (reference sequence). V lost 6 bases and J lost 7; bases outside the gene matches: 10. The CDR3 runs 15 residues.

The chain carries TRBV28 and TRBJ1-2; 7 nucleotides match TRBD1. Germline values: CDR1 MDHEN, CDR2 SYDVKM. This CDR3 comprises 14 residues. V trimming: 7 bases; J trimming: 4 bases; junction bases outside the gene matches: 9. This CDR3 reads CASMLGGAFYGYTF. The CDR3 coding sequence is TGTGCCAGCATGTTAGGGGGCGCCTTCTATGGCTACACCTTC.

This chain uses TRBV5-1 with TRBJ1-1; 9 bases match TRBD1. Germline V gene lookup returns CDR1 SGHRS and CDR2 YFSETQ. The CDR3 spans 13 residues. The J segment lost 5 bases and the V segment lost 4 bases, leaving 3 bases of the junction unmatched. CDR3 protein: CASSTDRGTEAFF. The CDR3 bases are TGCGCCAGCAGCACAGACAGGGGGACTGAAGCTTTCTTT.

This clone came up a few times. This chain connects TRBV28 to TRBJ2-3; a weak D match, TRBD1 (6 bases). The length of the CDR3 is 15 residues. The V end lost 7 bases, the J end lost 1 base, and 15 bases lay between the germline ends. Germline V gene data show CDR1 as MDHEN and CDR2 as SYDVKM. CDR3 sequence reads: CASTLSTGGTDTQYF. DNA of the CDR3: TGTGCCAGCACCCTCTCGACAGGAGGCACAGATACGCAGTATTTT. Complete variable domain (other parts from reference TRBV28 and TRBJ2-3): DVKVTQSSRYLVKRTGEKVFLECVQDMDHENMFWYRQDPGLGLRLIYFSYDVKMKEKGDIPEGYSVSREKKERFSLILESASTNQTSMYLCASTLSTGGTDTQYFGPGTRLTVL.

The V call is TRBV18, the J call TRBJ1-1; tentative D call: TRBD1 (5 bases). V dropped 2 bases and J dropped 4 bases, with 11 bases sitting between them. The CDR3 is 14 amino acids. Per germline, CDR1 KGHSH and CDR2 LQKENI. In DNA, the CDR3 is TGTGCCAGCTCACCAAACTCGGGGGGCACTGAAGCTTTCTTT. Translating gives CASSPNSGGTEAFF.

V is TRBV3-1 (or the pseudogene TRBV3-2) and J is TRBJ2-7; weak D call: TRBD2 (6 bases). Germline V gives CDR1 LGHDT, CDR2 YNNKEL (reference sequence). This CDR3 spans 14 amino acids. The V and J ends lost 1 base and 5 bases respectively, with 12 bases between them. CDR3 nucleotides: TGTGCCAGCAGCCAAGGGGGTTCGGGGGACGAGCAGTACTTC. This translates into CASSQGGSGDEQYF.

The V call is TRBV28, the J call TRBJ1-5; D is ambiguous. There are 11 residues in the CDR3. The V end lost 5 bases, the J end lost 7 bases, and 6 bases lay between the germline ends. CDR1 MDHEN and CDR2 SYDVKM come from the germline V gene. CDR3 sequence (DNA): TGTGCCAGCAGTCTTCGGCAGCCCCAGCATTTT. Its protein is CASSLRQPQHF.

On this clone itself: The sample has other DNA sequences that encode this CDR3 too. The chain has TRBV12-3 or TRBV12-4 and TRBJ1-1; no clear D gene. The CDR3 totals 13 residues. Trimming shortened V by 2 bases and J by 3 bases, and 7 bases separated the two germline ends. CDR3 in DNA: TGTGCCAGCAGTTTACGTGAGGACACTGAAGCTTTCTTT. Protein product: CASSLREDTEAFF.

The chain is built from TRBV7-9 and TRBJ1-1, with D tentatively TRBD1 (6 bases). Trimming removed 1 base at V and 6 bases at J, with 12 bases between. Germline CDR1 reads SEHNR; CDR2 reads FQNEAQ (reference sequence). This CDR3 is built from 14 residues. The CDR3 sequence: CASSLERGSAEAFF. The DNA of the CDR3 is TGTGCCAGCAGCTTAGAGAGGGGGTCGGCTGAAGCTTTCTTT.

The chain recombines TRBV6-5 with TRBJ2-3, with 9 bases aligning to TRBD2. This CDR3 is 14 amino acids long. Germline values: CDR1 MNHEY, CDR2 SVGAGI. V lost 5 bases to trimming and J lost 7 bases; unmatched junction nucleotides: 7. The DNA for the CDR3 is TGTGCCAGCAGTCCCGCGGGAGGGGGACATACGCAGTATTTT. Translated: CASSPAGGGHTQYF.

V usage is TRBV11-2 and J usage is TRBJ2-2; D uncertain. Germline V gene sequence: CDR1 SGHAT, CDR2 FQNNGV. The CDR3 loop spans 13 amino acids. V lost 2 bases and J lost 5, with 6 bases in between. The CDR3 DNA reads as TGTGCCAGCAGCTTACAGACTACCGGGGAGCTGTTTTTT. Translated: CASSLQTTGELFF.

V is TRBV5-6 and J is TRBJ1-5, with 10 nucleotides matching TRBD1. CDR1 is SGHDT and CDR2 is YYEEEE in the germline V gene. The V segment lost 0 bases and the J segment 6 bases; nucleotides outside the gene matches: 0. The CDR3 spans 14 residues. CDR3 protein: CASSLGTGGQPQHF. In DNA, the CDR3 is TGTGCCAGCAGCTTGGGGACAGGGGGTCAGCCCCAGCATTTT.

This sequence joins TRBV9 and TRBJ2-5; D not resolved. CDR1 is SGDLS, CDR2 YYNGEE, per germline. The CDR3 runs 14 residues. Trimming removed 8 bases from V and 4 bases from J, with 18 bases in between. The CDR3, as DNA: TGTGCCAGTAGTTCGGAAGACTCTCCAGAGACCCAGTACTTC. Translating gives CASSSEDSPETQYF.

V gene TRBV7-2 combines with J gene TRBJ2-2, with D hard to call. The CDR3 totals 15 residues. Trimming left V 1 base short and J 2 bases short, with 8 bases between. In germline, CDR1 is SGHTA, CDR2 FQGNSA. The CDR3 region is CASSLVAPNTGELFF. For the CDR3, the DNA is TGTGCCAGCAGCTTAGTTGCGCCCAACACCGGGGAGCTGTTTTTT.

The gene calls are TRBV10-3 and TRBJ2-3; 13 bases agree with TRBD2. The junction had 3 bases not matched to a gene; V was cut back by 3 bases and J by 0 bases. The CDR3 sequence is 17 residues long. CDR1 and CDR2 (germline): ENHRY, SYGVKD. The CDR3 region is CAISDPGLAGSTDTQYF. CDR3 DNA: TGTGCCATCAGTGATCCGGGACTAGCGGGGAGCACAGATACGCAGTATTTT.

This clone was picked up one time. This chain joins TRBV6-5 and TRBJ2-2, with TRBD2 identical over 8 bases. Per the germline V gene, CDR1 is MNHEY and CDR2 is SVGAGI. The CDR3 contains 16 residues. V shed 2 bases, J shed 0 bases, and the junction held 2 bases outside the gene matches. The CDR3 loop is CASSYVAGSNTGELFF. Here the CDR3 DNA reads TGTGCCAGCAGTTACGTAGCGGGATCGAACACCGGGGAGCTGTTTTTT.

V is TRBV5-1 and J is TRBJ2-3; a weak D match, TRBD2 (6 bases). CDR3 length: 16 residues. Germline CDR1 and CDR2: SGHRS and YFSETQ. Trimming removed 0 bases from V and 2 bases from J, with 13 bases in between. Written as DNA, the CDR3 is TGCGCCAGCAGCTTGGATCTTGGCGGGGTCACAGATACGCAGTATTTT. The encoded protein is CASSLDLGGVTDTQYF.

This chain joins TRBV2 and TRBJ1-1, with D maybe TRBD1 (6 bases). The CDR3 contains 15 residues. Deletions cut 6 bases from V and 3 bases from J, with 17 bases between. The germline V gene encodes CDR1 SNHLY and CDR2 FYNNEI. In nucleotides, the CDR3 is TGTGCCAGCAGGAAGGATGCGGGGGCGGACACTGAAGCTTTCTTT. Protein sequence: CASRKDAGADTEAFF.

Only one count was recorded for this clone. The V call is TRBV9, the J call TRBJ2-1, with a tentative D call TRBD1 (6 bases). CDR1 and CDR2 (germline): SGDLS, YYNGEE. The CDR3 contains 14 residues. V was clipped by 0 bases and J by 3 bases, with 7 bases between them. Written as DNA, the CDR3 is TGTGCCAGCAGCGTAGTAGGGGGCTACAATGAGCAGTTCTTC. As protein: CASSVVGGYNEQFF. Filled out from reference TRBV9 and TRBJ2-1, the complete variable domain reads DSGVTQTPKHLITATGQRVTLRCSPRSGDLSVYWYQQSLDQGLQFLIQYYNGEERAKGNILERFSAQQFPDLHSELNLSSLELGDSALYFCASSVVGGYNEQFFGPGTRLTVL.

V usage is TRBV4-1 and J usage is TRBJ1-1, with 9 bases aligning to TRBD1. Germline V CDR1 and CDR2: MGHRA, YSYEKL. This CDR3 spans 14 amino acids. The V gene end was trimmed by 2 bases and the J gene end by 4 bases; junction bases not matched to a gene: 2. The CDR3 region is CASSQLTGGTEAFF. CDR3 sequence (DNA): TGCGCCAGCAGCCAATTGACAGGGGGCACTGAAGCTTTCTTT.

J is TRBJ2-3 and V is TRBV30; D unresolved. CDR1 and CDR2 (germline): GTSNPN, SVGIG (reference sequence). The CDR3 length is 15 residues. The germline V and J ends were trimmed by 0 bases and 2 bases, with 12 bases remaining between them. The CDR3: CAWSVGSSNTDTQYF. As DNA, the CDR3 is TGTGCCTGGAGTGTCGGGTCCTCGAACACAGATACGCAGTATTTT.

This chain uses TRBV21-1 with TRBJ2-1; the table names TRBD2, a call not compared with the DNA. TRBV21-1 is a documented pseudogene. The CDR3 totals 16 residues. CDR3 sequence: CASSNLLAGSYNEQFF. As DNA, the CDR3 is TGTGCCAGCAGCAATCTCCTAGCGGGGTCCTACAATGAGCAGTTCTTC.

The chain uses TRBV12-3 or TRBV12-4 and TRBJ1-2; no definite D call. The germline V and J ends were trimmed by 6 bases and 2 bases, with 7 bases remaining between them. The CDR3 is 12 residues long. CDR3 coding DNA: TGTGCCAGCAGCCTTGCGAACTATGGCTACACCTTC. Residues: CASSLANYGYTF.

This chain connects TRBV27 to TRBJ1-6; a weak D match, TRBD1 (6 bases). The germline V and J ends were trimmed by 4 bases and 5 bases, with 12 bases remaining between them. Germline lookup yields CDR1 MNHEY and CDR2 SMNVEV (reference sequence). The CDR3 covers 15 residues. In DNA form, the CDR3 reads TGTGCCAGCAGTTATGAGGGGGAGAATAATTCACCCCTCCACTTT. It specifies CASSYEGENNSPLHF.

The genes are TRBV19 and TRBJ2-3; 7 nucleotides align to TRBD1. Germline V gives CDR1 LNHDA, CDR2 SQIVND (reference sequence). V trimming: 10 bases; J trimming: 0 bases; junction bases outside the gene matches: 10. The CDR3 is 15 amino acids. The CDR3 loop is CATRSGTASTDTQYF. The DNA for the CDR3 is TGTGCCACCCGATCCGGGACAGCTAGCACAGATACGCAGTATTTT.

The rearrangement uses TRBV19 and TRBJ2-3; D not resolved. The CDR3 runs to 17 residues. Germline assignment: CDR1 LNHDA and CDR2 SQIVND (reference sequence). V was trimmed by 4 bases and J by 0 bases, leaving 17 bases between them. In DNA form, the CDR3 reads TGTGCCAGTAGTACTCCTGAGAGATATACTAGCACAGATACGCAGTATTTT. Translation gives CASSTPERYTSTDTQYF. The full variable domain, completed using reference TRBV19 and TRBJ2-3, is DGGITQSPKYLFRKEGQNVTLSCEQNLNHDAMYWYRQDPGQGLRLIYYSQIVNDFQKGDIAEGYSVSREKKESFPLTVTSAQKNPTAFYLCASSTPERYTSTDTQYFGPGTRLTVL.

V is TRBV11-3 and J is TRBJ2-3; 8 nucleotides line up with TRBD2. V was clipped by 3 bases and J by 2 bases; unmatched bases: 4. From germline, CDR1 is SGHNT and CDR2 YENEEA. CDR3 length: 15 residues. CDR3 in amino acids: CASSLGTSVTDTQYF. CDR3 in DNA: TGTGCCAGCAGCTTGGGGACTAGTGTCACAGATACGCAGTATTTT.